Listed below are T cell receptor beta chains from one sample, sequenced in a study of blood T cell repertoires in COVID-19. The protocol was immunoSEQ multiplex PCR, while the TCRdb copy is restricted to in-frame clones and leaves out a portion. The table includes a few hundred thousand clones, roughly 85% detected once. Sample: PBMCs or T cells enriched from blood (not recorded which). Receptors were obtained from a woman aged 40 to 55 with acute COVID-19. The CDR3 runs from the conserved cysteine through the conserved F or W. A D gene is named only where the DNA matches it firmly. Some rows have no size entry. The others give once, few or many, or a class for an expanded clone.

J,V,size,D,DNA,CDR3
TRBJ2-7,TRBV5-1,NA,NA,TGCGCCAGCAGCTTGGAGGGTAGCGGCAGGTACGAGCAGTACTTC,CASSLEGSGRYEQYF
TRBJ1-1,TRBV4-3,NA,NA,TGCGCCAGCAGCCAAGAAGGGGCTGCGAACACTGAAGCTTTCTTT,CASSQEGAANTEAFF
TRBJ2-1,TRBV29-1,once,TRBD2,TGCAGCGTTACTAGCGGGAGGGCCGTTTCCTACAATGAGCAGTTCTTC,CSVTSGRAVSYNEQFF
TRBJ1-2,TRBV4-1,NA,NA,TGCGCCAGCAGCCAAGATCTGTGGGAGTATGGCTACACCTTC,CASSQDLWEYGYTF
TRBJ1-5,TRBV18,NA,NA,TGTGCCAGCTCAATCACAGCCCCCCCAGACAATCAGCCCCAGCATTTT,CASSITAPPDNQPQHF
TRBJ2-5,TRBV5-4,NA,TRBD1,TGTGCCAGCAGCTCGACAGGGGGACAAGAGACCCAGTACTTC,CASSSTGGQETQYF
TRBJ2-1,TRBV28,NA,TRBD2,TGTGCCAGCAGTTCGTCCGGACTAGCGGAAGGTGAGCAGTTCTTC,CASSSSGLAEGEQFF
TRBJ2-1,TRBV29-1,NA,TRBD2,TGCAGCGTCCTGCGGACTAGCGGTTCGCAGTTCTTC,CSVLRTSGSQFF
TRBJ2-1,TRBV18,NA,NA,TGTGCCAGCTCACCCAGGGTCTACAATGAGCAGTTCTTC,CASSPRVYNEQFF
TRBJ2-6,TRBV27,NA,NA,TGTGCCAGCAGTCCGGGACTCCCGAGCTCTGGGGCCAACGTCCTGACTTTC,CASSPGLPSSGANVLTF
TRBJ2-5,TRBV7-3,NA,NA,TGTGCCAGCAGCAGGGGTGGCCAAGAGACCCAGTACTTC,CASSRGGQETQYF
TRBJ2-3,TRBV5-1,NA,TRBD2,TGCGCCAGCAGCTCAGGGACTAGAGCTCCCGATACGCAGTATTTT,CASSSGTRAPDTQYF
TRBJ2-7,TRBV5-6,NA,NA,TGTGCCAGCAGCTTGGGACCTCCTGCGGAACCCTACGAGCAGTACTTC,CASSLGPPAEPYEQYF
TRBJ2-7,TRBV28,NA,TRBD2,TGTGCCAGCAGTTTCCGACTAGCGGGGGCGAGCTCCTACGAGCAGTACTTC,CASSFRLAGASSYEQYF
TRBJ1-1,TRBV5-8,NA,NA,TGTGCCAGCAGCCCGGGACTGATTAACACTGAAGCTTTCTTT,CASSPGLINTEAFF
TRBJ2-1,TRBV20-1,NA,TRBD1,TGCAGTGCGAGGGGGCACAATGAGCAGTTCTTC,CSARGHNEQFF
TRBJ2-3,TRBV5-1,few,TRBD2,TGCGCCAGCAGCCCGGGACTAGCCACAGATACGCAGTATTTT,CASSPGLATDTQYF
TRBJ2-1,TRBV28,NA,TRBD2,TGTGCCAGCAGTTCCGGGACTAGTGGCTCCAATGAGCAGTTCTTC,CASSSGTSGSNEQFF
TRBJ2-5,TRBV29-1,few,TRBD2,TGCAGCGTCAACGGCGGGAGTGGTGGTGCAGAGACCCAGTACTTC,CSVNGGSGGAETQYF
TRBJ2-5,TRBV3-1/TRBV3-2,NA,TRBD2,TGTGCCAGCAGGGCGGGAGCAGAGACCCAGTACTTC,CASRAGAETQYF
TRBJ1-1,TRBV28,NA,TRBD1,TGTGCCAGCAGCACTACAGGGGGCGTACGGGGGACTGAAGCTTTCTTT,CASSTTGGVRGTEAFF
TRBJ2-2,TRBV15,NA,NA,TGTGCGTCGGAGGAGAACACCGGGGAGCTGTTTTTT,CASEENTGELFF
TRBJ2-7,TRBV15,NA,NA,TGTGCCACCAGCGGCCGGGACAACTACGAGCAGTACTTC,CATSGRDNYEQYF
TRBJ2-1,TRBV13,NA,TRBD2,TGTGCCAGCAGCTCCATACTAGCGGGAGGCTCAAATGAGCAGTTCTTC,CASSSILAGGSNEQFF
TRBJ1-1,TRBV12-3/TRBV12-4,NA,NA,TGTGCCAGCAGGCGGGATGATTGGAACCAAGCTTTCTTT,CASRRDDWNQAFF
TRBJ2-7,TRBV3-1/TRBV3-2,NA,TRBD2,TGTGCCAGCAGCCAAGGATCTCGGCGGGAGATCTTCGAGCAGTACTTC,CASSQGSRREIFEQYF
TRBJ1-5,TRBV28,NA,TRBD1,TGTGCCAGCAGTTCCCCAGGACAGGGCAATCAGCCCCAGCATTTT,CASSSPGQGNQPQHF
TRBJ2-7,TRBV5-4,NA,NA,TGTGCCAGCAGCTTGGATTTACTTTCGAACGAGCAGTACTTC,CASSLDLLSNEQYF
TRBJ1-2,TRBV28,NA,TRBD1,TGTGCCAGCAGTGGGACAGGGAATGGCTACACCTTC,CASSGTGNGYTF
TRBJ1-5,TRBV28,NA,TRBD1,TGTGCCAGCAGCCCCGGACAGGGGTTATATCAGCCCCAGCATTTT,CASSPGQGLYQPQHF
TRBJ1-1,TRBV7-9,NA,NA,TGTGCCAGCAGTCAGGGGATGAACACTGAAGCTTTCTTT,CASSQGMNTEAFF
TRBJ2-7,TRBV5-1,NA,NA,TGCGCCAGCAGCTTGAAAAGGGGTGACGAGCAGTACTTC,CASSLKRGDEQYF
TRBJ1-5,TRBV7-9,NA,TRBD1,TGTGCCAGCAGCTTAACAGGGGGCAATCAGCCCCAGCATTTT,CASSLTGGNQPQHF
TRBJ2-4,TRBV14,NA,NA,TGTGCCAGCAGCCAACAGGGTGGCAAAAACATTCAGTACTTC,CASSQQGGKNIQYF
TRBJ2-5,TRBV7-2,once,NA,TGTGCCAGCAGCGTGGCTCTTGGCGGTTCTCAAGAGACCCAGTACTTC,CASSVALGGSQETQYF
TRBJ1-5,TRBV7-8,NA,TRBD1,TGTGCCAGCAGCTATGGGACAGGGGTTATTCCGGGCAATCAGCCCCAGCATTTT,CASSYGTGVIPGNQPQHF
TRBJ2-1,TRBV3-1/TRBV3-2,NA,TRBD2,TGTGCCAGCAGCCAAGAAACTTTGACTAGCGGGAGCAATGAGCAGTTCTTC,CASSQETLTSGSNEQFF
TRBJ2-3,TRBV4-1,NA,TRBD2,TGCGCCAGCAGCCAAGCCTCTCGACTAGCGGGAACAGATACGCAGTATTTT,CASSQASRLAGTDTQYF
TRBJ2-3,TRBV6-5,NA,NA,TGTGCCAGCAGTTACGCTGCCTATGTTAACACAGATACGCAGTATTTT,CASSYAAYVNTDTQYF
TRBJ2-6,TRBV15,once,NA,TGTGCCACCAGCAGAGATCGGGGAGGCTCTGGGGCCAACGTCCTGACTTTC,CATSRDRGGSGANVLTF
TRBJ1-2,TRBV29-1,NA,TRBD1,TGCAGCGAATCCGGGACAGGGGACGGCTACACCTTC,CSESGTGDGYTF
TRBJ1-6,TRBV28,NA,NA,TGTGCCAGCAGTACAGCTGCCGGAAATAATTCACCCCTCCACTTT,CASSTAAGNNSPLHF
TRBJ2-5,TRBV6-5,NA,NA,TGTGCCAGCAGTTATAAGACCCAGTACTTC,CASSYKTQYF
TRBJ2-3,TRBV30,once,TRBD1,TGTGCCTGGAGTGTCCGGCAGCTCAAAGGGGGCACGCAGTATTTT,CAWSVRQLKGGTQYF
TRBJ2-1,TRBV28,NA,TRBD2,TGTGCCAGCGGTACAGCGGGAGGGCCGAATGAGCAGTTCTTC,CASGTAGGPNEQFF
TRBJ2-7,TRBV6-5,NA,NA,TGTGCCAGCAGTCCGGGACTGGTGGTAGGGCAGTACTTC,CASSPGLVVGQYF
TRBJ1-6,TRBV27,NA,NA,TGTGCCAGCAGTTCACAGGAAAGCTCCTATAATTCACCCCTCCACTTT,CASSSQESSYNSPLHF
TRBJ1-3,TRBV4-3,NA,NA,TGCGCCAGCAGCCAAAGCTGGGGCTCCGGAAACACCATATATTTT,CASSQSWGSGNTIYF
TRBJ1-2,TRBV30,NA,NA,TGTGCCTGGAGGGAAGTCCTTTTGGGCAGAAACTATGGCTACACCTTC,CAWREVLLGRNYGYTF